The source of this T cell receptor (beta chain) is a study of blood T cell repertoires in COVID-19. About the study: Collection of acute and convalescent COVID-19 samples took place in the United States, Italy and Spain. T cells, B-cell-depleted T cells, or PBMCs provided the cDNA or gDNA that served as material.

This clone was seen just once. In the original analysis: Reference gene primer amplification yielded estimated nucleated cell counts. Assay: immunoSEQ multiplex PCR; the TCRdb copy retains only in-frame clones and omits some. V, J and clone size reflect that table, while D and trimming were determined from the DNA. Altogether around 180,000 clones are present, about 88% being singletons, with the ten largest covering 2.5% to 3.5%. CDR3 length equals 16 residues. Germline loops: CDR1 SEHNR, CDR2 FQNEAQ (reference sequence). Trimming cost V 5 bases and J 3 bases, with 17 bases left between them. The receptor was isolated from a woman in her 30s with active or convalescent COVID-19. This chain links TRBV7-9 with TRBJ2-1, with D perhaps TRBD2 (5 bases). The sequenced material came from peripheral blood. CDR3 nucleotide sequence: TGTGCCAGCAGCCACCGTGGACTGAGGATCTACAATGAGCAGTTCTTC. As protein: CASSHRGLRIYNEQFF.